This TCR beta chain appears in the sequencing data of a study of cytomegalovirus exposure and HLA in healthy donors. Study at large: According to later analysis, the same platform produced the 90 to 150 validation and about 630 first-cohort repertoires.

In regard to this clone: As yet, its antigen is unknown.

CDR1 MGHRA and CDR2 YSYEKL come from the germline V gene. The V and J ends lost 4 bases and 7 bases respectively, with 10 bases between them. This CDR3 spans 12 amino acids. TCRdb's table, derived via immunoSEQ multiplex PCR, lists solely in-frame clones and lacks some. The repertoire consists of under 150,000 clones, with 80% to 90% occurring once and the leading ten covering approximately 8%. Overall study results and limits: Reportedly, cytomegalovirus status was diagnosed with high sensitivity and specificity. It was confirmed in vitro that a few of the CMV-associated chains were specific for CMV antigens. Later, an analysis found that TCR clusters from the first cohort tended to co-occur in the roughly 110 validation repertoires.

The V call is TRBV4-1, the J call TRBJ1-2; D is uncertain. This clonotype was sampled from a woman under 30 in good health and CMV-seropositive. The material sequenced was PBMCs. The CDR3 bases are TGCGCCAGCAGCCCCCACACGGGTGGCTACACCTTC. Its translation is CASSPHTGGYTF.